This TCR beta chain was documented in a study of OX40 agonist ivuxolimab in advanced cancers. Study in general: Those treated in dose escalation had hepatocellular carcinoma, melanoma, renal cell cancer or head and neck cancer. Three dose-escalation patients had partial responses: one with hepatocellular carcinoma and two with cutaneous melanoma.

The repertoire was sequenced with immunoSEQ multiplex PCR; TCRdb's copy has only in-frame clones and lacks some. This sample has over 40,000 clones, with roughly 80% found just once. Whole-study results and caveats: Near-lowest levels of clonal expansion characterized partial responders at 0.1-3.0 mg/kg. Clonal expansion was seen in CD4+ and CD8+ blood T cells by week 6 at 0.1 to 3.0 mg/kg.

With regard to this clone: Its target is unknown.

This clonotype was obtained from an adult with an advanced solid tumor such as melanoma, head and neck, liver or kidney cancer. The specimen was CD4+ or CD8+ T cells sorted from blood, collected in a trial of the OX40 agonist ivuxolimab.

CDR3 in DNA: TGTGCCAGCAGCGTCGATCCCGCCACAGGGGTAAACTATGGCTACACCTTC. This encodes CASSVDPATGVNYGYTF. This chain uses TRBV9 with TRBJ1-2; TRBD1 aligns across 7 bases. J was trimmed by 2 bases and V by 2 bases; bases with no gene match: 12. This CDR3 is built from 17 residues. CDR1 SGDLS and CDR2 YYNGEE come from the germline V gene.